This is a list of T cell receptor beta chains from one sample in a study of T cell repertoires in cytomegalovirus infection. TCRdb reanalysed the reads using MiXCR and keeps one entry per CDR3 protein. The table shows fewer than 350,000 distinct CDR3 sequences, with roughly 17% occurring only once. The sequencing sample was made of PBMCs. Source of these receptors: a human donor in good health (CMV status not recorded). Some clones in this sample may be carry-over from other donors' samples. The conserved cysteine and the conserved F or W are not part of the CDR3 here. The size entry is marked missing in some rows and otherwise reads once, few, many or a size class.

CDR3aa: ASSQSPGRRPQETQY
j_gene: TRBJ2-5
abundance: NA
v_gene: TRBV23-1

CDR3aa: ATSSFQGGDTQY
j_gene: TRBJ2-3
abundance: once
v_gene: TRBV15

CDR3aa: ASSAPGIASYEQY
j_gene: TRBJ2-7
abundance: NA
v_gene: TRBV25-1

CDR3aa: ASSPTAQQGEAF
j_gene: TRBJ1-1
abundance: NA
v_gene: TRBV3-1

CDR3aa: ASSSELQGASGYT
j_gene: TRBJ1-2
abundance: NA
v_gene: TRBV2

CDR3aa: ASSPPQGNEQF
j_gene: TRBJ2-1
abundance: many
v_gene: TRBV18

CDR3aa: SARDLSPPYEQY
j_gene: TRBJ2-7
abundance: few
v_gene: TRBV20-1

CDR3aa: ASSTGVDDSPLH
j_gene: TRBJ1-6
abundance: few
v_gene: TRBV12-3/TRBV12-4

CDR3aa: ASSFDDAEAF
j_gene: TRBJ1-1
abundance: NA
v_gene: TRBV12-3/TRBV12-4

CDR3aa: ASSLEGVTF
j_gene: TRBJ1-1
abundance: NA
v_gene: TRBV5-4

CDR3aa: ASSFFLLSGYEQY
j_gene: TRBJ2-7
abundance: few
v_gene: TRBV5-6

CDR3aa: ASSQDSLAGGYNEQF
j_gene: TRBJ2-1
abundance: few
v_gene: TRBV4-3

CDR3aa: ASSLSGRGNTIY
j_gene: TRBJ1-3
abundance: NA
v_gene: TRBV27

CDR3aa: ASSRLQGATYNEQF
j_gene: TRBJ2-1
abundance: few
v_gene: TRBV2

CDR3aa: ASSQGPGQGAYEQF
j_gene: TRBJ2-1
abundance: few
v_gene: TRBV3-1

CDR3aa: ASSLVLRGEHGYT
j_gene: TRBJ1-2
abundance: many
v_gene: TRBV7-2

CDR3aa: ASSLLSESTDTQY
j_gene: TRBJ2-3
abundance: NA
v_gene: TRBV28

CDR3aa: SVSIWKSGMNTEAF
j_gene: TRBJ1-1
abundance: few
v_gene: TRBV29-1

CDR3aa: ASREEAGGLSSEQY
j_gene: TRBJ2-7
abundance: many
v_gene: TRBV7-2

CDR3aa: ASSYSGTVIKEY
j_gene: TRBJ2-7
abundance: NA
v_gene: TRBV6-2/TRBV6-3

CDR3aa: ASSLEGSLFQETQY
j_gene: TRBJ2-5
abundance: many
v_gene: TRBV7-6

CDR3aa: ASRARTSGDQETQY
j_gene: TRBJ2-5
abundance: NA
v_gene: TRBV2

CDR3aa: ASSLRRVETQY
j_gene: TRBJ2-5
abundance: few
v_gene: TRBV7-8

CDR3aa: ASRNDIDEKLF
j_gene: TRBJ1-4
abundance: few
v_gene: TRBV25-1

CDR3aa: ASSIQASSYNEQF
j_gene: TRBJ2-1
abundance: few
v_gene: TRBV19

CDR3aa: SAQVPGPRNQPQH
j_gene: TRBJ1-5
abundance: few
v_gene: TRBV20-1

CDR3aa: ASSQDRSRAGGYT
j_gene: TRBJ1-2
abundance: NA
v_gene: TRBV3-1

CDR3aa: ASSLAGGYLKS
j_gene: TRBJ2-7
abundance: many
v_gene: TRBV7-2

CDR3aa: ASRSSRGTLITGELF
j_gene: TRBJ2-2
abundance: few
v_gene: TRBV11-2

CDR3aa: ASSRPDRGSEQY
j_gene: TRBJ2-7
abundance: NA
v_gene: TRBV6-1

CDR3aa: ASSFGFEQPQH
j_gene: TRBJ1-5
abundance: many
v_gene: TRBV7-2

CDR3aa: ASSYGQTVLGNTIY
j_gene: TRBJ1-3
abundance: many
v_gene: TRBV7-2

CDR3aa: ASSFVPFGGLPYEQY
j_gene: TRBJ2-7
abundance: many
v_gene: TRBV7-2

CDR3aa: ASSQEPLSPLH
j_gene: TRBJ1-6
abundance: few
v_gene: TRBV4-2

CDR3aa: ASSLESGFGYT
j_gene: TRBJ1-2
abundance: many
v_gene: TRBV7-9

CDR3aa: ASTRTSSTDTQY
j_gene: TRBJ2-3
abundance: NA
v_gene: TRBV5-4

CDR3aa: ASSQVSVHNEKLF
j_gene: TRBJ1-4
abundance: many
v_gene: TRBV4-1

CDR3aa: ASSQDHPAGGLQETQY
j_gene: TRBJ2-5
abundance: NA
v_gene: TRBV4-2

CDR3aa: ASSLSTGTNEKLF
j_gene: TRBJ1-4
abundance: many
v_gene: TRBV27

CDR3aa: ASTWGQGRGGYT
j_gene: TRBJ1-2
abundance: few
v_gene: TRBV5-8

CDR3aa: ASSTWDRTVVGSKDPRYGYT
j_gene: TRBJ1-2
abundance: few
v_gene: TRBV19

CDR3aa: ASSYQRGRGEKLF
j_gene: TRBJ1-4
abundance: many
v_gene: TRBV7-2

CDR3aa: ASSQSFGRNEQF
j_gene: TRBJ2-1
abundance: few
v_gene: TRBV4-3

CDR3aa: AISEQGKETQY
j_gene: TRBJ2-5
abundance: NA
v_gene: TRBV10-3

CDR3aa: ASTLGGPTDTQY
j_gene: TRBJ2-3
abundance: many
v_gene: TRBV10-3

CDR3aa: ASSFDDTTGYYGYT
j_gene: TRBJ1-2
abundance: many
v_gene: TRBV7-2

CDR3aa: AISEPSLGVETQY
j_gene: TRBJ2-5
abundance: few
v_gene: TRBV10-3

CDR3aa: ASSQFRTTNEKLF
j_gene: TRBJ1-4
abundance: NA
v_gene: TRBV4-3

CDR3aa: ASSPRVPGANVLT
j_gene: TRBJ2-6
abundance: few
v_gene: TRBV19